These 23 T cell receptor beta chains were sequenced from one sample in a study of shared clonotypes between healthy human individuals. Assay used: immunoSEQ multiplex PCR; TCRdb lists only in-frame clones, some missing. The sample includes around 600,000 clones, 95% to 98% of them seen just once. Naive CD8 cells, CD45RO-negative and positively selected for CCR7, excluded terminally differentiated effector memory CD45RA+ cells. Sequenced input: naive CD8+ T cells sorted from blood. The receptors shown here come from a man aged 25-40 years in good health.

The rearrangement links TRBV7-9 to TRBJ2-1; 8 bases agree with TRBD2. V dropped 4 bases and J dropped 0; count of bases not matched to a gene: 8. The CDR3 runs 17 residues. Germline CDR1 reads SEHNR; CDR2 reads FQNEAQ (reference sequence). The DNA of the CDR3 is TGTGCCAGCAGCTCATCACATAGCGGGAACTCCTACAATGAGCAGTTCTTC. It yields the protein CASSSSHSGNSYNEQFF.

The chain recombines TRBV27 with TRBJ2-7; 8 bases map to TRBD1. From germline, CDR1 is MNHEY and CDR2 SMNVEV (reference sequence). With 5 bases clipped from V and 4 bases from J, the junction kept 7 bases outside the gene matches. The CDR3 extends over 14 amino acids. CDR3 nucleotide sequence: TGTGCCAGCAGTCCAGGGGGCCTCTTTTACGAGCAGTACTTC. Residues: CASSPGGLFYEQYF.

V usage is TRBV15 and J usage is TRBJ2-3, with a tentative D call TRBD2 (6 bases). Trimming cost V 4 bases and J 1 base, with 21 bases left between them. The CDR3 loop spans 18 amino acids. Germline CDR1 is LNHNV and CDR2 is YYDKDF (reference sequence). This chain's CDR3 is CATSKDPTGRDRTDTQYF. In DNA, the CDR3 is TGTGCCACCAGCAAAGACCCCACCGGGCGGGACCGCACAGATACGCAGTATTTT.

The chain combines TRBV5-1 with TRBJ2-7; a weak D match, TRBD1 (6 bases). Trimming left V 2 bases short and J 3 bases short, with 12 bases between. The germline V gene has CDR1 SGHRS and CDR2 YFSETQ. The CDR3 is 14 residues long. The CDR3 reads CASSLDRTNYEQYF. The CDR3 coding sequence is TGCGCCAGCAGCTTAGACAGGACCAACTACGAGCAGTACTTC. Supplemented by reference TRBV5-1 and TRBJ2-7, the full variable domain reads KAGVTQTPRYLIKTRGQQVTLSCSPISGHRSVSWYQQTPGQGLQFLFEYFSETQRNKGNFPGRFSGRQFSNSRSEMNVSTLELGDSALYLCASSLDRTNYEQYFGPGTRLTVT.

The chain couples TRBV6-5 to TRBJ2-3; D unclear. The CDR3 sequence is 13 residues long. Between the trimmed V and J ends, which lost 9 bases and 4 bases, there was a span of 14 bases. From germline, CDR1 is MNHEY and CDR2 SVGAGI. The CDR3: CASALLGSDTQYF. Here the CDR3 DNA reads TGTGCCAGTGCCCTATTAGGATCAGATACGCAGTATTTT.

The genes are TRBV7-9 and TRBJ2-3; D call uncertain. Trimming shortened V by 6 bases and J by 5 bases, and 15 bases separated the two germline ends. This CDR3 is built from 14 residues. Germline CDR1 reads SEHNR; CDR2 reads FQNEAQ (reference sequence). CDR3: CASSPPLKRDTQYF. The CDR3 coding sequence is TGTGCCAGCAGTCCCCCCTTGAAGAGAGATACGCAGTATTTT.

This CDR3 reads CASRGTSGGYNEQFF. The CDR3 DNA reads TGTGCCAGCAGGGGAACTAGCGGGGGGTACAATGAGCAGTTCTTC. The V gene is TRBV28, the J gene TRBJ2-1, with TRBD2 identical over 12 bases. The germline V gene has CDR1 MDHEN and CDR2 SYDVKM. V shed 6 bases and J 4 bases; nucleotides not matched to a gene: 4. The CDR3 covers 15 residues.

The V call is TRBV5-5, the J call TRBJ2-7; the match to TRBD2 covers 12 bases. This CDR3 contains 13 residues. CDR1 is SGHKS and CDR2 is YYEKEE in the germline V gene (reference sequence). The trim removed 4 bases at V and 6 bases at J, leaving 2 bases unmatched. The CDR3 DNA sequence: TGTGCCAGCAGCCCGGGACTAGCGGGCGAGCAGTACTTC. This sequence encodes CASSPGLAGEQYF.

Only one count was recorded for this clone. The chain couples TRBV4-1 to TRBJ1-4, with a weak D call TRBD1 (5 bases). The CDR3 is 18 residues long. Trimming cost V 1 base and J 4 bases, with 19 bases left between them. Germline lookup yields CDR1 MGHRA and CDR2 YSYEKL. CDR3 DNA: TGCGCCAGCAGCCAAGGCCCCTCCTCGGGGACGAGTAATGAAAAACTGTTTTTT. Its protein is CASSQGPSSGTSNEKLFF.

The CDR3 spells CASSLLGLGPNEQFF. CDR3 nucleotides: TGTGCCAGCAGCCTATTGGGACTAGGGCCCAATGAGCAGTTCTTC. The chain recombines TRBV14 with TRBJ2-1; 8 bases agree with TRBD2. CDR1 and CDR2 from the germline V gene are SGHDN and FVKESK. The CDR3 runs 15 residues. With 4 bases clipped from V and 6 bases from J, the junction kept 8 bases outside the gene matches.

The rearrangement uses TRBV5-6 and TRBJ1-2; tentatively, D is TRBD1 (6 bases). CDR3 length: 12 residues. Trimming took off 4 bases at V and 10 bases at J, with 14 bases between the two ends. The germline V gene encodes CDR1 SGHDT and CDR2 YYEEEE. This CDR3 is CASSPLRGDYTF. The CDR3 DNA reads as TGTGCCAGCAGCCCCCTGAGGGGGGACTACACCTTC.

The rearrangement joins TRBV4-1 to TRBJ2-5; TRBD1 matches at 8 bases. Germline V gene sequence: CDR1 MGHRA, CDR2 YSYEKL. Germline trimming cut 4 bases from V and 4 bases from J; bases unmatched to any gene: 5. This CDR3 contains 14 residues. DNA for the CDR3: TGCGCCAGCAGCCGGGGTGACAGGGGAGAGACCCAGTACTTC. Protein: CASSRGDRGETQYF.

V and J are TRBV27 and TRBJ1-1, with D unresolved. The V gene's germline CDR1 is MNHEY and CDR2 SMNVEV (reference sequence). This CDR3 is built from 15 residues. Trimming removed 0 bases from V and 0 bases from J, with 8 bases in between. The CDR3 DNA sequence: TGTGCCAGCAGTTTATCGAGTCGGCTGAACACTGAAGCTTTCTTT. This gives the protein CASSLSSRLNTEAFF.

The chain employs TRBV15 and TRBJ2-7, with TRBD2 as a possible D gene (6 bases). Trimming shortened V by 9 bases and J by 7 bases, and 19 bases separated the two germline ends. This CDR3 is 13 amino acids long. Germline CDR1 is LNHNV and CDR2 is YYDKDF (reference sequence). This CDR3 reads CATRQPQSGEQYF. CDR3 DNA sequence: TGTGCCACGAGACAACCACAGAGCGGGGAGCAGTACTTC.

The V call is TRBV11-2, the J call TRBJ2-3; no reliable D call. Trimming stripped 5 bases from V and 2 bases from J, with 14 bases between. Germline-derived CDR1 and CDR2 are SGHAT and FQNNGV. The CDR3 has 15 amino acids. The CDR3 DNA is TGTGCCAGCAGCCCCATGGGCGGAACCACAGATACGCAGTATTTT. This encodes CASSPMGGTTDTQYF.

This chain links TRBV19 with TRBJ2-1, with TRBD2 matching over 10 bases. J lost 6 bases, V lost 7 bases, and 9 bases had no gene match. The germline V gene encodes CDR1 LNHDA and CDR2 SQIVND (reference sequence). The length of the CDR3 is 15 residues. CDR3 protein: CASTPGLADFNEQFF. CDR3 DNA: TGTGCCAGTACCCCCGGACTAGCGGATTTCAATGAGCAGTTCTTC.

In nucleotides, the CDR3 is TGTGCCAGCAGCTTAGCCGGGACAATCTACGAGCAGTACTTC. Protein product: CASSLAGTIYEQYF. The V gene is TRBV11-2, the J gene TRBJ2-7, with a possible D match to TRBD1 (6 bases). Deletions cut 1 base from V and 3 bases from J, with 10 bases between. The CDR3 runs 14 residues. Germline V gene sequence: CDR1 SGHAT, CDR2 FQNNGV.

The CDR3 region has the DNA TGTGCCAGCGTAGTAAACTTTTCCCAGTACTTC. Amino acid sequence: CASVVNFSQYF. The rearrangement links TRBV6-1 to TRBJ2-5, with unresolved D. This CDR3 has 11 amino acids. CDR1 and CDR2 (germline): MNHNS, SASEGT. V lost 8 bases and J lost 9, with 13 bases in between.

The CDR3 bases are TGTGCCAGCAGCCAAGTTTACCCCCCCCACGAGCAGTACTTC. Protein: CASSQVYPPHEQYF. The V gene is TRBV14, the J gene TRBJ2-7; unclear D gene. Germline CDR1 reads SGHDN; CDR2 reads FVKESK. Trimming removed 1 base from V and 5 bases from J, with 12 bases in between. This CDR3 is 14 amino acids long.

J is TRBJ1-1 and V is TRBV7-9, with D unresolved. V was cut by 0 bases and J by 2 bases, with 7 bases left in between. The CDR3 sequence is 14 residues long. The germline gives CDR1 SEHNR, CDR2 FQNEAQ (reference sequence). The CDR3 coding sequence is TGTGCCAGCAGCTTAGCGTTTGGAAACACTGAAGCTTTCTTT. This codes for CASSLAFGNTEAFF. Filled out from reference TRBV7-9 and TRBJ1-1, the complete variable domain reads DTGVSQNPRHKITKRGQNVTFRCDPISEHNRLYWYRQTLGQGPEFLTYFQNEAQLEKSRLLSDRFSAERPKGSFSTLEIQRTEQGDSAMYLCASSLAFGNTEAFFGQGTRLTVV.

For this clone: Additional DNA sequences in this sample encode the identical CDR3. The CDR3 sequence is CASSDGYEQYF. CDR3 DNA: TGTGCCAGCAGTGATGGTTACGAGCAGTACTTC. The chain recombines TRBV2 with TRBJ2-7; the D is unclear. Germline V gives CDR1 SNHLY, CDR2 FYNNEI. Trimming stripped 3 bases from V and 4 bases from J, with 4 bases between. The CDR3 is 11 amino acids.

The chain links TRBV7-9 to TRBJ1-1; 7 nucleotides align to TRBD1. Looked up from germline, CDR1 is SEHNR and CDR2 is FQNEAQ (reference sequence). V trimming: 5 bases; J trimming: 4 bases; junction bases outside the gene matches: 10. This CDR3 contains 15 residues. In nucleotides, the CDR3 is TGTGCCAGCAGCACACGACAGGGACGGGGCACTGAAGCTTTCTTT. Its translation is CASSTRQGRGTEAFF.

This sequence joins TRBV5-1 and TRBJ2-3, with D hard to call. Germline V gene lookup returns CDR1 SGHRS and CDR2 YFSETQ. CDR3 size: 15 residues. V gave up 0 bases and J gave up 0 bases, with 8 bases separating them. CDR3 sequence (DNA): TGCGCCAGCAGCTTGGGGCAGGATAGCACAGATACGCAGTATTTT. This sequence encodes CASSLGQDSTDTQYF. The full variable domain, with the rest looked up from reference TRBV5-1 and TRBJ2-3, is KAGVTQTPRYLIKTRGQQVTLSCSPISGHRSVSWYQQTPGQGLQFLFEYFSETQRNKGNFPGRFSGRQFSNSRSEMNVSTLELGDSALYLCASSLGQDSTDTQYFGPGTRLTVL.